This T cell receptor (beta chain) is from a study of long-term antiretroviral therapy in people with HIV (dated by TCRdb to about 2022). In terms of the full investigation: Collection of the earliest samples took place about a decade ahead of the 2015 WHO recommendation for immediate ART, at a time when ART was typically delayed until CD4 counts fell. Whether ART initiation and durable HIV suppression were associated with changes in peripheral blood TRB repertoire composition and diversity was tested in a retrospective serial study. About 35% of the 30 participants with HIV were female. Test extractions of a monoclonal T-cell line alongside approximately 34 polyclonal samples showed no cross-contamination during QIAcube processing. A total of roughly 180 cryopreserved PBMC samples were contributed to the cohort by 30 adults with confirmed HIV infection, with samples collected serially over a mean of approximately six years (range 1-12).

Results and caveats for the whole study, not just this receptor: ART initiation was associated with a significant increase in TRB diversity, but diversity stayed significantly below transplant donor controls even after long-term ART. CDR3 length ranges in HIV repertoires were narrower than in controls, and network structure suggested an antigen-experienced repertoire with only a slight naive shift after ART. The samples were dated from about 2004 to 2017, and the ART regimens that were used may be less effective than current ART regimens. Limited PBMC availability meant only the TCR beta chain was sequenced, without alpha chain pairing. Inferences about post-ART repertoire changes were limited because no data were available on ART adherence, viral resistance or therapy changes. Because pre-ART samples had limited cell numbers, unsorted PBMC were profiled rather than sorted CD4+ and CD8+ T cells. The repertoire was dominated across all time points by expanded TRB clones identified before ART initiation, although this dominance was seen to fluctuate and to decrease in many PLHIV after ART.

The immunoSEQ hsTCRB v3.0 assay was used at survey level resolution to sequence the TRB variable region. The targeted TRB sequencing depth was about 40,000-50,000 T-cell genomes per sample. An Illumina MiSeq with a v3 150-cycle kit was used to sequence the pooled TRB libraries. In the original analysis: Repertoire analysis was performed in R inside a reproducible Nextflow workflow that covered QC, data transformation and analysis. LymphoSeq2, an R package for AIRR-Seq data exploration, was used to implement custom analyses. After excluding a few samples that yielded fewer than 5000 total TRB sequences, 150 to 200 HIV repertoires remained for analysis. Among the approximately 190 HIV repertoires that were kept, 59 were collected before ART initiation and some 130 were collected after ART initiation. Each repertoire was downsampled to 5000 TRB nucleotide sequences, and summary statistics were averaged across 100 downsampling iterations. Only TRB sequences with CDR3 regions of at least seven amino acids were retained for analysis. Diversity was measured with a Shannon entropy-derived clonality score and the Gini coefficient. In repertoire networks, the top 5000 CDR3 amino acid sequences were linked whenever an edit distance of one separated two sequences. GLIPH2 predicted antigen specificity groups and MHC restriction for TRB CDR3 amino acid sequences. CDR3 amino acid sequences were matched against VDJdb and McPAS-TCR to flag known CMV, EBV, HIV or tissue antigen associations. Pre-ART, post-ART and control groups were compared with Wilcoxon signed-rank tests and Holm-Bonferroni correction. Held by TCRdb, this immuneACCESS table contains in-frame sequences only and omits some clones. Under half of the omission traces to an unresolved V gene where checked; the cause of the rest is unknown. The D gene and trimming were derived from the DNA, and the V and J assignments and clone size from that table. The sample includes some 25,000 clones, with 80% to 90% observed a single time. The top ten hold roughly 4.6% of the sample.

To be included, a participant needed at least one PBMC sample from before ART initiation plus at least two post-ART samples. Every participant with HIV received treatment in the United States of America. Before DNA extraction, cryopreserved samples containing about 0.95-10 million PBMC were thawed and washed. At the time of the earliest PBMC sample for each participant with HIV, ages ranged from roughly 20 to 60 years. Each participant contributed PBMC samples from 1-4 timepoints before ART initiation and 2-8 timepoints after ART initiation, with a median of 7 samples. Serial HIV viral load, CD4+ T-cell count, ART history and demographic data were obtained for every participant. Using a Qiagen kit on a QIAcube, genomic DNA was extracted from unsorted PBMC, with samples processed in batches of 12. A word on this clone: There is no known antigen for this receptor. One base away there is no much larger clone; base qualities are not given.

From the cysteine up to the valine, the CDR3 has a length of 15 residues. Only CDR3 DNA is held: 45 bases, read in frame from base 1. Unmatched junction bases come to 6, with V trimmed by 0 bases and J by 5 bases. Looking up the germline V gene yields CDR1 MNHNS and CDR2 SASEGT. The receptor chain draws on TRBV6-1 and TRBJ2-7, and 8 junction bases match TRBD2. The sample here was unsorted PBMCs, taken 3 years after starting antiretroviral therapy. This sequence originates from a man between 18 and 29 years old with HIV. The bases read TGTGCCAGCAGTGAAGCGGGGGGCGGGGGGCACGAGCAGTACGTC. Its protein is CASSEAGGGGHEQYV.